Listed below are T cell receptor beta chains from one sample, sequenced in a study of T-cell reconstitution after alpha-beta-depleted transplantation in children. TCRdb itself ran the PCR reads through MiXCR, one entry per CDR3 protein. The sample consists of 700,000 or so distinct CDR3 sequences, roughly 14% of them appearing once. Sequenced material: PBMCs, taken before TCRalphabeta/CD19-depleted stem cell transplant. Source of these receptors: a girl aged 2-10 years with congenital amegakaryocytic thrombocytopenia, due to receive a stem cell transplant. CDR3s include the opening cysteine and the closing phenylalanine or tryptophan. The order of the fields is D gene, V gene, J gene, clone size, CDR3 protein, CDR3 DNA. D genes are given only for firm matches. A clone size is listed for some rows: how often the clone was seen (once, few, many), or a class if it is expanded.

d_call: TRBD1; v_call: TRBV11-2; j_call: TRBJ1-5; clone_size: few; cdr3_aa: CASSRDRANQPQHF; cdr3_nt: TGTGCCAGCAGCCGTGACAGGGCCAATCAGCCCCAGCATTTT
d_call: TRBD1; v_call: TRBV20-1; j_call: TRBJ2-1; clone_size: many; cdr3_aa: CSARQRRGSSYNEQFF; cdr3_nt: TGCAGTGCTAGACAACGCAGGGGGAGCTCCTACAATGAGCAGTTCTTC
d_call: TRBD2; v_call: TRBV5-1; j_call: TRBJ2-1; clone_size: few; cdr3_aa: CASSFSLAGGSNEQFF; cdr3_nt: TGCGCCAGCAGCTTTTCTCTAGCGGGAGGGAGCAATGAGCAGTTCTTC
d_call: .; v_call: TRBV7-8; j_call: TRBJ1-1; clone_size: many; cdr3_aa: CASSWDRNTEAFF; cdr3_nt: TGTGCCAGCAGCTGGGACCGGAACACTGAAGCTTTCTTT
d_call: TRBD1; v_call: TRBV5-1; j_call: TRBJ2-7; clone_size: many; cdr3_aa: CASSWGTTTGGEQYF; cdr3_nt: TGCGCCAGCAGCTGGGGGACAACAACAGGGGGCGAGCAGTACTTC
d_call: TRBD2; v_call: TRBV5-1; j_call: TRBJ2-5; clone_size: many; cdr3_aa: CASSLSGLEAETQYF; cdr3_nt: TGCGCCAGCAGCTTGAGTGGACTAGAGGCAGAGACCCAGTACTTC
d_call: TRBD2; v_call: TRBV20-1; j_call: TRBJ2-7; clone_size: many; cdr3_aa: CSAARGTGLEGEQYF; cdr3_nt: TGCAGTGCCGCGAGGGGAACGGGACTAGAGGGCGAGCAGTACTTC
d_call: .; v_call: TRBV3-1; j_call: TRBJ2-1; clone_size: few; cdr3_aa: CASSQVNRDPYNEQFF; cdr3_nt: TGTGCCAGCAGCCAAGTGAACCGGGATCCCTACAATGAGCAGTTCTTC
d_call: TRBD2; v_call: TRBV29-1; j_call: TRBJ2-1; clone_size: many; cdr3_aa: CSVASGTSGLQFF; cdr3_nt: TGCAGCGTTGCATCCGGGACTAGCGGACTGCAGTTCTTC
d_call: TRBD1; v_call: TRBV5-5; j_call: TRBJ1-1; clone_size: .; cdr3_aa: CASSVTGVTEAFF; cdr3_nt: TGTGCCAGCAGCGTGACAGGGGTCACTGAAGCTTTCTTT
d_call: .; v_call: TRBV4-1; j_call: TRBJ1-1; clone_size: many; cdr3_aa: CASSQVGEGNEAFF; cdr3_nt: TGCGCCAGCAGCCAAGTTGGGGAGGGCAATGAAGCTTTCTTT
d_call: TRBD2; v_call: TRBV5-1; j_call: TRBJ2-7; clone_size: .; cdr3_aa: CASSSGLADVGDEQYF; cdr3_nt: TGCGCCAGCAGCTCGGGACTAGCGGACGTAGGGGACGAGCAGTACTTC
d_call: .; v_call: TRBV7-6; j_call: TRBJ2-1; clone_size: many; cdr3_aa: CASSSEIYNEQFF; cdr3_nt: TGTGCCAGCAGCTCGGAGATTTACAATGAGCAGTTCTTC
d_call: .; v_call: TRBV29-1; j_call: TRBJ2-2; clone_size: many; cdr3_aa: CSAFLDTGELFF; cdr3_nt: TGCAGCGCCTTCCTAGACACCGGGGAGCTGTTTTTT
d_call: TRBD2; v_call: TRBV15; j_call: TRBJ2-3; clone_size: few; cdr3_aa: CATSELLAAKLDTQYF; cdr3_nt: TGTGCCACCAGCGAATTACTAGCGGCAAAGCTAGATACGCAGTATTTT
d_call: .; v_call: TRBV7-9; j_call: TRBJ2-1; clone_size: many; cdr3_aa: CASSLENEQFF; cdr3_nt: TGTGCCAGCAGCTTAGAGAATGAGCAGTTCTTC
d_call: .; v_call: TRBV11-2; j_call: TRBJ2-5; clone_size: .; cdr3_aa: CASERGRVQETQYF; cdr3_nt: TGTGCCAGCGAACGGGGACGGGTCCAAGAGACCCAGTACTTC
d_call: .; v_call: TRBV20-1; j_call: TRBJ2-2; clone_size: many; cdr3_aa: CSARDVAGVDTGELFF; cdr3_nt: TGCAGTGCTAGAGATGTGGCAGGGGTGGACACCGGGGAGCTGTTTTTT
d_call: .; v_call: TRBV6-2/TRBV6-3; j_call: TRBJ1-3; clone_size: few; cdr3_aa: CASSPVSSGNTIYF; cdr3_nt: TGTGCCAGCAGCCCAGTTTCCTCTGGAAACACCATATATTTT
d_call: .; v_call: TRBV20-1; j_call: TRBJ2-2; clone_size: many; cdr3_aa: CSAREDPGGELFF; cdr3_nt: TGCAGTGCTAGAGAGGACCCCGGCGGGGAGCTGTTTTTT
d_call: .; v_call: TRBV5-1; j_call: TRBJ2-2; clone_size: few; cdr3_aa: CASSTDRKRTGELFF; cdr3_nt: TGCGCCAGCAGCACCGACAGGAAGCGAACCGGGGAGCTGTTTTTT
d_call: .; v_call: TRBV29-1; j_call: TRBJ2-7; clone_size: .; cdr3_aa: CSVEIGDYEQYF; cdr3_nt: TGCAGCGTTGAAATAGGGGACTACGAGCAGTACTTC
d_call: .; v_call: TRBV30; j_call: TRBJ2-2; clone_size: few; cdr3_aa: CAWSRGRYTGELFF; cdr3_nt: TGTGCCTGGAGTCGGGGGCGCTACACCGGGGAGCTGTTTTTT
d_call: .; v_call: TRBV29-1; j_call: TRBJ1-4; clone_size: .; cdr3_aa: CSIPPDTGNEKLFF; cdr3_nt: TGCAGCATTCCCCCTGACACTGGAAATGAAAAACTGTTTTTT
d_call: TRBD2; v_call: TRBV7-9; j_call: TRBJ2-1; clone_size: many; cdr3_aa: CASSLLAGGPGEQFF; cdr3_nt: TGTGCCAGCAGCCTACTAGCGGGAGGCCCTGGTGAGCAGTTCTTC
d_call: .; v_call: TRBV6-5; j_call: TRBJ2-7; clone_size: many; cdr3_aa: CASSYSGTYSYEQYF; cdr3_nt: TGTGCCAGCAGCTATTCCGGGACGTACTCCTACGAGCAGTACTTC
d_call: TRBD1; v_call: TRBV20-1; j_call: TRBJ1-5; clone_size: many; cdr3_aa: CSATPTGAIQHF; cdr3_nt: TGCAGTGCTACCCCGACAGGGGCTATCCAGCATTTT
d_call: .; v_call: TRBV20-1; j_call: TRBJ2-5; clone_size: many; cdr3_aa: CSVPPGNQETQYF; cdr3_nt: TGCAGTGTACCCCCCGGGAACCAAGAGACCCAGTACTTC
d_call: TRBD2; v_call: TRBV29-1; j_call: TRBJ2-3; clone_size: few; cdr3_aa: CSAGAGGSTDTQYF; cdr3_nt: TGCAGCGCCGGGGCGGGAGGCTCCACAGATACGCAGTATTTT
d_call: .; v_call: TRBV12-3/TRBV12-4; j_call: TRBJ2-3; clone_size: .; cdr3_aa: CASSSLGAHAADTQYF; cdr3_nt: TGTGCCAGCAGTTCCCTCGGGGCCCACGCGGCAGATACGCAGTATTTT
d_call: .; v_call: TRBV10-2; j_call: TRBJ2-1; clone_size: few; cdr3_aa: CASSDLSSEQFF; cdr3_nt: TGCGCCAGCAGTGATCTTAGCTCTGAGCAGTTCTTC